Below are 27 T cell receptor beta chains sequenced from a single sample in a study of shared clonotypes between healthy human individuals. Assay: immunoSEQ multiplex PCR; the TCRdb copy retains only in-frame clones and omits some. The repertoire has some 200,000 clones, over 50% of them found once; the top ten carry more than 9%. The sequencing sample was made of memory CD4+ T cells sorted from blood. Subset indicated: CD45RA-negative fraction. These receptors originate from a young man in good health.

The rearrangement links TRBV19 to TRBJ2-2; D tentatively reads TRBD1 or TRBD2 (5 bases each). The length of the CDR3 is 14 residues. Germline values: CDR1 LNHDA, CDR2 SQIVND (reference sequence). V lost 1 base to trimming and J lost 4 bases, with 7 bases between them. The CDR3 DNA follows: TGTGCCAGTAGTATAGGGGACCGCACCGGGGAGCTGTTTTTT. Translation: CASSIGDRTGELFF.

This clone has only a few counts. The chain carries TRBV18 and TRBJ2-5; 7 bases agree with TRBD1. CDR3 size: 16 residues. Germline values: CDR1 KGHSH, CDR2 LQKENI. J was trimmed by 0 bases and V by 1 base; bases with no gene match: 5. Written as DNA, the CDR3 is TGTGCCAGCTCACCACGAGACAGGGATGACCAAGAGACCCAGTACTTC. Protein product: CASSPRDRDDQETQYF.

The rearrangement links TRBV5-1 to TRBJ1-4; D not certain. Germline CDR1 reads SGHRS; CDR2 reads YFSETQ. The V end lost 1 base, the J end lost 8 bases, and 15 bases lay between the germline ends. This CDR3 is 15 amino acids long. The CDR3 nucleotides read TGCGCCAGCAGCTTGTATAGGGTCAGTGGGGAAAAACTGTTTTTT. Its protein product is CASSLYRVSGEKLFF.

This chain links TRBV28 with TRBJ1-3, with a possible D match to TRBD1 (5 bases). The CDR3 is 19 residues long. Per the germline V gene, CDR1 is MDHEN and CDR2 is SYDVKM. Trimming removed 6 bases from V and 0 bases from J, with 24 bases in between. The CDR3 region is CASSSRPGLRDYSGNTIYF. In DNA, the CDR3 is TGTGCCAGCAGCTCTCGTCCCGGCCTCAGGGATTACTCTGGAAACACCATATATTTT.

Here the CDR3 reads CASNSHRGGVQYF. CDR3 nucleotides: TGTGCCAGCAATTCGCACCGTGGGGGCGTGCAGTACTTC. The chain has TRBV6-5 and TRBJ2-7, with D possibly being TRBD1 (6 bases). Germline lookup yields CDR1 MNHEY and CDR2 SVGAGI. V shed 7 bases and J shed 9 bases, with 19 bases lying between them. This CDR3 region has 13 residues.

Note on this clone: This sample includes further DNA sequences coding for the same CDR3. This rearrangement joins TRBV18 to TRBJ2-3; 13 nucleotides align to TRBD2. V gave up 2 bases and J gave up 4 bases; unmatched junction bases: 6. Germline CDR1 KGHSH, CDR2 LQKENI. This CDR3 spans 17 amino acids. The DNA for the CDR3 is TGTGCCAGCTCACCAGGCACTAGCGGGAGGGCCCCAGATACGCAGTATTTT. Residues: CASSPGTSGRAPDTQYF.

This clone has just a few counts. The J gene is TRBJ2-1, the V gene TRBV5-1; 7 bases line up with TRBD1. The junction had 19 bases not matched to a gene; V was cut back by 4 bases and J by 9 bases. This CDR3 is 17 amino acids long. Germline V gives CDR1 SGHRS, CDR2 YFSETQ. CDR3 sequence: CASSPDGSDRAAGEQFF. The DNA of the CDR3 is TGCGCCAGCAGCCCAGACGGATCAGACAGGGCGGCGGGTGAGCAGTTCTTC.

The count of this clone is one. This chain joins TRBV7-8 and TRBJ2-2, with D perhaps matching TRBD1 or TRBD2 (5 bases each). CDR3 length: 15 residues. Deletions cut 1 base from V and 7 bases from J, with 13 bases between. Germline V gives CDR1 SGHVS, CDR2 FQNEAQ. The CDR3: CASSLVPSQGGELFF. DNA for the CDR3: TGTGCCAGCAGCTTAGTTCCTAGCCAGGGCGGGGAGCTGTTTTTT.

The chain couples TRBV28 to TRBJ2-5, with 9 bases matching TRBD2. CDR1 is MDHEN, CDR2 SYDVKM, per germline. Losses at the gene ends were 6 bases for V and 0 bases for J; bases not matched to a gene: 11. The CDR3 is 17 residues long. The DNA for the CDR3 is TGTGCCAGCAGCGTGTCTGCGGGAGGGATGTACCAAGAGACCCAGTACTTC. Protein product: CASSVSAGGMYQETQYF.

The J gene is TRBJ1-3, the V gene TRBV9, with 10 nucleotides matching TRBD1. V was clipped by 0 bases and J by 4 bases; unmatched bases: 1. CDR1 SGDLS and CDR2 YYNGEE come from the germline V gene. The CDR3 consists of 15 residues. The CDR3 DNA is TGTGCCAGCAGCGTAGGGGACAGGGGCGGAAACACCATATATTTT. Residues: CASSVGDRGGNTIYF.

V gene TRBV28 combines with J gene TRBJ2-5, with TRBD1 identical over 8 bases. The junction had 9 bases not matched to a gene; V was cut back by 6 bases and J by 0 bases. The CDR3 runs 16 residues. Germline V gives CDR1 MDHEN, CDR2 SYDVKM. The CDR3 here is CASSRIGQGYQETQYF. In DNA form, the CDR3 reads TGTGCCAGCAGCCGCATCGGACAGGGATACCAAGAGACCCAGTACTTC.

The chain has TRBV7-9 and TRBJ1-1, with 10 bases fitting TRBD1. This CDR3 comprises 12 residues. Germline-derived CDR1 and CDR2 are SEHNR and FQNEAQ (reference sequence). After removal of 5 bases from V and 9 bases from J, the junction contained 3 bases not matched to a gene. The CDR3 protein is CASSIDRGQAFF. The CDR3 DNA follows: TGTGCCAGCAGCATCGACAGGGGGCAAGCTTTCTTT.

V gene TRBV2 combines with J gene TRBJ2-5, with D unresolved. Trimming left V 7 bases short and J 3 bases short, with 15 bases between. The CDR3 is 14 residues long. From germline, CDR1 is SNHLY and CDR2 FYNNEI. The CDR3 DNA is TGTGCCAGCACAGGTTCTTTCCGCGAAGAGACCCAGTACTTC. Translated: CASTGSFREETQYF.

The chain links TRBV7-9 to TRBJ1-2; D remains unclear. The V end was cut by 4 bases, the J end by 4 bases, with 7 bases between. This CDR3 spans 12 amino acids. Germline V gene lookup returns CDR1 SEHNR and CDR2 FQNEAQ (reference sequence). CDR3 nucleotide sequence: TGTGCCAGCAGCTCAGGCTCCTATGGCTACACCTTC. Translation gives CASSSGSYGYTF.

This clone was seen only a few times. This sample also contains other DNA sequences that code for the same CDR3. The J gene is TRBJ2-5, the V gene TRBV9; D gene uncertain. With 0 bases removed from V and 2 bases from J, the gap between germline ends came to 11 bases. Germline assignment: CDR1 SGDLS and CDR2 YYNGEE. The CDR3 loop spans 15 amino acids. CDR3 residues: CASSVDSTRQETQYF. The CDR3 nucleotides read TGTGCCAGCAGCGTAGATAGTACACGGCAAGAGACCCAGTACTTC.

This chain links TRBV29-1 with TRBJ1-2; D gene unclear. The length of the CDR3 is 12 residues. Looked up from germline, CDR1 is SQVTM and CDR2 is ANQGSEA. Between the trimmed V and J ends, which lost 5 bases and 3 bases, there was a span of 10 bases. This CDR3 reads CSVIPYDYGYTF. In nucleotides, the CDR3 is TGCAGCGTTATTCCCTACGACTATGGCTACACCTTC.

The sample holds one count of this clone. The chain employs TRBV11-3 and TRBJ2-3; D might be TRBD1 (5 bases). Germline CDR1 reads SGHNT; CDR2 reads YENEEA. V lost 6 bases to trimming and J lost 2 bases, with 12 bases between them. CDR3 length: 14 residues. CDR3 DNA sequence: TGTGCCAGCAGGAGGAGCAGGGACACAGATACGCAGTATTTT. Protein: CASRRSRDTDTQYF.

This chain uses TRBV4-1 with TRBJ2-6, with TRBD1 identical over 8 bases. This CDR3 region has 20 residues. In germline, CDR1 is MGHRA, CDR2 YSYEKL. J gave up 0 bases and V 2 bases, and 12 bases lay outside the gene matches. This CDR3 reads CASSQLMKTGARSGANVLTF. CDR3 in DNA: TGCGCCAGCAGCCAATTGATGAAGACAGGGGCGCGCTCTGGGGCCAACGTCCTGACTTTC.

The rearrangement joins TRBV7-2 to TRBJ2-7, with 7 bases matching TRBD1. The CDR3 totals 18 residues. In germline, CDR1 is SGHTA, CDR2 FQGNSA. Trimming at V came to 6 bases and at J to 1 base, leaving 18 bases not matched to a gene. The CDR3 coding sequence is TGTGCCAGCAGTGTTGAACAGGGGCGCAAGGGATCTTCCTACGAGCAGTACTTC. Translated, it gives CASSVEQGRKGSSYEQYF.

The chain joins TRBV28 to TRBJ2-3; 9 bases agree with TRBD1. This CDR3 spans 15 amino acids. V lost 6 bases and J lost 8; bases outside the gene matches: 12. Germline CDR1 MDHEN, CDR2 SYDVKM. The CDR3 region has the DNA TGTGCCAGCAGGTGGGACAGGGATGGGAGTGGTACGCAGTATTTT. This encodes CASRWDRDGSGTQYF.

The chain joins TRBV7-2 to TRBJ2-3; D perhaps matches TRBD2 (5 bases). CDR1 is SGHTA, CDR2 FQGNSA, per germline. This CDR3 contains 15 residues. The germline V and J ends were trimmed by 10 bases and 0 bases, with 17 bases remaining between them. CDR3 nucleotides: TGTGCCACCTCTAAAGCGGCAACTAGCACAGATACGCAGTATTTT. It is translated as CATSKAATSTDTQYF. The full variable domain, completed using reference TRBV7-2 and TRBJ2-3, is GAGVSQSPSNKVTEKGKDVELRCDPISGHTALYWYRQSLGQGLEFLIYFQGNSAPDKSGLPSDRFSAERTGGSVSTLTIQRTQQEDSAVYLCATSKAATSTDTQYFGPGTRLTVL.

There are a few counts of this clone. The V and J genes are TRBV28 and TRBJ2-7; no firm D call. V lost 6 bases and J lost 2, with 8 bases in between. There are 12 residues in the CDR3. CDR1 and CDR2 from the germline V gene are MDHEN and SYDVKM. The CDR3 spells CASRGNAYEQYF. The CDR3 DNA is TGTGCCAGCAGGGGGAACGCCTACGAGCAGTACTTC.

The genes are TRBV28 and TRBJ2-7, with D possibly matching TRBD2 (6 bases). The CDR3 loop spans 13 amino acids. V shed 6 bases and J shed 6 bases, with 15 bases lying between them. Germline CDR1 MDHEN, CDR2 SYDVKM. The CDR3 sequence: CASRGGHLLEQYF. CDR3 DNA: TGTGCCAGCAGGGGGGGTCACCTACTCGAGCAGTACTTC.

The chain combines TRBV13 with TRBJ2-1; TRBD2 matches at 8 bases. V trimming: 5 bases; J trimming: 3 bases; junction bases outside the gene matches: 6. CDR3 length: 15 amino acids. Germline V gene data show CDR1 as PRHDT and CDR2 as FYEKMQ (reference sequence). The CDR3 spells CASSPRAGGYNEQFF. The CDR3 DNA reads as TGTGCCAGCAGCCCCAGGGCGGGAGGCTACAATGAGCAGTTCTTC.

This rearrangement joins TRBV5-4 to TRBJ2-1, with 7 bases fitting TRBD1. The trim removed 3 bases at V and 10 bases at J, leaving 4 bases unmatched. The CDR3 length is 12 residues. Germline V CDR1 and CDR2: SGHNT, YYREEE (reference sequence). CDR3 nucleotides: TGTGCCAGCAGCTCCGACAGGGACGAGCAGTTCTTC. Its protein is CASSSDRDEQFF.

This clone was counted once. The chain is built from TRBV7-9 and TRBJ2-1, with 13 bases aligning to TRBD2. Germline loops: CDR1 SEHNR, CDR2 FQNEAQ (reference sequence). Germline trimming cut 4 bases from V and 6 bases from J; bases unmatched to any gene: 9. CDR3 size: 17 residues. CDR3 loop: CASSSRTSGRAFNEQFF. CDR3 coding DNA: TGTGCCAGCAGCTCCCGCACTAGCGGGAGGGCATTCAATGAGCAGTTCTTC.

The gene calls are TRBV9 and TRBJ2-5; D uncertain. The germline CDR1 and CDR2 sequences are SGDLS and YYNGEE. Between the trimmed V and J ends, which lost 3 bases and 2 bases, there was a span of 17 bases. This CDR3 has 16 amino acids. The CDR3 region is CASSAHGWGKQETQYF. CDR3 coding DNA: TGTGCCAGCAGCGCCCACGGATGGGGAAAACAAGAGACCCAGTACTTC.